This T cell receptor beta chain derives from a study of CD8+CD57+ T cells in acquired aplastic anemia. Background on the study: CD4+ and CD8+ cells, once sorted, gave DNA averaging about 3 ug. Regarding the study as a whole: A set of 25 to 35 CD8+ CDR3 sequences was shared between patients and controls, and these sequences appeared highly expressed in patients.

Patients sequenced had flow cytometry evidence of CD8+CD57+ cell expansion. All participating patients were living with severe acquired aplastic anemia. Trimming took off 3 bases at V and 1 base at J, with 12 bases between the two ends. This CDR3 comprises 15 residues. Germline CDR1 LNHDA, CDR2 SQIVND (reference sequence). Genomic DNA constituted the template upon which TCR beta VDJ and CDR3 profiling was performed. TCRdb recomputed calls from the reads with MiXCR, one row per CDR3 protein. The repertoire holds about 200,000 distinct CDR3 sequences, with roughly 50% as singletons. This clonotype was counted many times. Its matching antigen is unknown.

The sequence came from a human donor with aplastic anemia. Source material: sorted CD4+, CD8+, or CD8+CD57+ T cells (not recorded which) from PBMCs. The chain is built from TRBV19 and TRBJ1-1; TRBD1 might be the D (6 bases). CDR3 sequence reads: CASSIPGAGNTEAFF. CDR3 DNA: TGTGCCAGTAGTATCCCAGGGGCGGGGAACACTGAAGCTTTCTTT.